The 5 T cell receptor beta chains below all came from one sample that was sequenced in a study of metastatic and nonmetastatic thyroid tumors. TCRdb re-analyzed the PCR reads through MiXCR. This repertoire shows around 5,900 clones, approximately 33% found once; its top ten account for more than 25%. All patients were untreated before thyroid surgery. Specimen: adjacent normal tissue. These receptor sequences come from a male donor with papillary thyroid cancer or a benign thyroid nodule (not recorded which). Some clones in this sample may be carry-over from other donors' samples.

Points on this clone: This could be a read error, since a much larger clone is one nucleotide away. This chain connects TRBV6-4 to TRBJ2-1; possible D gene TRBD1, 6 bases. Germline assignment: CDR1 MRHNA and CDR2 SNTAGT. The CDR3 is made up of 15 amino acids. CDR3 region: CASSDSSVGAHEQSF. Here the CDR3 DNA reads TGTGCCAGCAGTGACTCTAGCGTGGGGGCCCATGAGCAGTCCTTC.

There are a few counts of this clone. An end of the junction does not agree with germline; a read error may underlie this. This sequence joins TRBV27 and TRBJ1-6; a weak D match, TRBD1 (5 bases). The germline V gene has CDR1 MNHEY and CDR2 SMNVEV (reference sequence). This CDR3 contains 12 residues. The CDR3 region has the DNA TGTGACAGCAGTTTCGGGGGTTCACCCCTCCACTTT. Translated: CDSSFGGSPLHF.

DNA of the CDR3: TGCGCCAGCAGCCCAGGACAGGGGGCAAACTATGGCTACACCTTC. As protein: CASSPGQGANYGYTF. The chain is built from TRBV10-1 and TRBJ1-2; TRBD1 aligns across 11 bases. J lost 2 bases, V lost 6 bases, and 5 bases had no gene match. Germline lookup yields CDR1 WNHNN and CDR2 SYGVQD (reference sequence). The CDR3 runs 15 residues.

Notes on this clone: An end of the junction does not agree with germline; a read error may underlie this. This chain connects TRBV30 to TRBJ2-5; 10 nucleotides agree with TRBD2. The CDR3 is 14 residues long. Germline V gene data show CDR1 as GTSNPN and CDR2 as SVGIG (reference sequence). CDR3 sequence: CAWTRTSGQETQCF. The CDR3 DNA follows: TGTGCCTGGACGAGGACTAGCGGACAAGAGACCCAGTGCTTC.

The chain joins TRBV20-1 to TRBJ2-7, with 9 bases matching TRBD1. The CDR3 is made up of 16 amino acids. V lost 1 base, J lost 5 bases, and 12 bases stayed unmatched. The germline gives CDR1 DFQATT, CDR2 SNEGSKA (reference sequence). Here the CDR3 reads CSARGPGQGGMNEQYF. CDR3 nucleotides: TGCAGTGCTAGAGGACCGGGACAGGGTGGTATGAACGAGCAGTACTTC.